The sequence of this T cell receptor beta chain was determined in a study of blood T cell repertoires in COVID-19. Trimming at V came to 1 base and at J to 9 bases, leaving 11 bases not matched to a gene. This CDR3 comprises 17 residues. CDR1 LGHNA and CDR2 YNFKEQ come from the germline V gene. Source study methods: Cell counts per sample came from amplifying reference gene primers. Assay: immunoSEQ multiplex PCR; the TCRdb copy retains only in-frame clones and omits some. The V and J calls and clone size are taken from that table; D and trimming were inferred from the DNA. The table has around 81,000 clones, just over 85% seen once; the top ten hold 4.8%.

The sample was peripheral blood. The rearrangement joins TRBV4-2 to TRBJ2-3, with 12 bases identical to TRBD2. The origin of this receptor is a woman aged 80 or over with acute or convalescent COVID-19. In nucleotides, the CDR3 is TGTGCCAGCAGCCAAGCCCCTAGCGGGGGGGTGAGGGGAACGCAGTATTTT. It translates to CASSQAPSGGVRGTQYF.